Given below is one TCR beta chain in context. Its antigen is unknown. CDR3 length equals 14 residues. The V and J ends lost 5 bases and 7 bases, in that order; junction bases with no gene match: 5. Germline CDR1 reads SGHAT; CDR2 reads FQDESV (reference sequence). This sample is part of a study of T cell clonotyping in hematopoietic cell transplantation. Study-wide results and caveats: Without cell sorting, CD4 versus CD8 contributions remain unresolved. Higher Inverse Simpson Index values in graft donor and pretransplant recipient predicted broader posttransplant TCR diversity. After transplant, recipient diversity fell while pathologically expanded clonotypes grew through day 180.

Generated by immunoSEQ multiplex PCR, the TCRdb table keeps only in-frame clones and is missing some. The sample has 1,500 to 2,000 clones, around 82% seen once. This receptor was obtained from a young man in good health. Some clones in this sample may be carry-over from other donors' samples. The V gene is TRBV11-1, the J gene TRBJ1-6; the match to TRBD1 covers 7 bases. The sequencing sample was made of peripheral blood mononuclear cells. Here the CDR3 reads CASSPGQLNSPLHF. The CDR3 nucleotides are TGTGCCAGCAGCCCGGGACAGCTAAATTCACCCCTCCACTTT.